This T cell receptor beta chain is from a study of blood T cell repertoires in COVID-19. Overall study: Samples taken during acute and convalescent COVID-19 were collected in the United States, Italy and Spain. The analysed material was cDNA or gDNA that came from T cells, B-cell-depleted T cells, or PBMCs.

In the authors' methods: Reference gene primer amplification gave estimated nucleated cell counts. Method: immunoSEQ multiplex PCR; TCRdb's copy keeps in-frame clones and lacks some. D and trimming were read from the DNA, whereas the V and J calls and clone size are those reported in that table. In the table there are about 75,000 clones, 79% of which are singletons. Per the germline V gene, CDR1 is SNHLY and CDR2 is FYNNEI. The CDR3 is 12 residues long. J was trimmed by 6 bases and V by 5 bases; bases with no gene match: 3. This chain links TRBV2 with TRBJ1-1; 7 bases map to TRBD1. Source material: peripheral blood. The receptor's source is a woman older than 75 with active or convalescent COVID-19. CDR3 loop: CASSPDRAEAFF. CDR3 in DNA: TGTGCCAGCAGTCCCGACAGGGCTGAAGCTTTCTTT. The full variable domain, its missing parts supplied by reference TRBV2 and TRBJ1-1, is EPEVTQTPSHQVTQMGQEVILRCVPISNHLYFYWYRQILGQKVEFLVSFYNNEISEKSEIFDDQFSVERPDGSNFTLKIRSTKLEDSAMYFCASSPDRAEAFFGQGTRLTVV.